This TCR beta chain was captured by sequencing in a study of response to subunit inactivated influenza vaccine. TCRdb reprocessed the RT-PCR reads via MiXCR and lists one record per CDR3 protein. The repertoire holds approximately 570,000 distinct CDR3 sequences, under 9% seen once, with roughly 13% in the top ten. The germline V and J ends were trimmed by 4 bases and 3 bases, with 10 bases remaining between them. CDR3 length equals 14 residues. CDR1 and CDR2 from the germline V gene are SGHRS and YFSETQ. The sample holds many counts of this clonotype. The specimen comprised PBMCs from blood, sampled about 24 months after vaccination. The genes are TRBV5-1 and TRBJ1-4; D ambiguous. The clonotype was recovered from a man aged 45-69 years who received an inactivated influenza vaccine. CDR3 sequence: CASSKTNPNEKLFF. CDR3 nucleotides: TGCGCCAGCAGCAAAACAAATCCTAATGAAAAACTGTTTTTT.